One sample yielded the 28 T cell receptor beta chains listed below, sequenced in a study of CD8+ T cells in alopecia areata. As for treatment: oral pan-JAK inhibitor, 5-10 mg twice daily. Isolated RNA was reverse transcribed into cDNA used as the sequencing template. Sequencing used immunoSEQ multiplex PCR; TCRdb keeps in-frame clones, though not all of them. The table shows fewer than 250,000 clones, with roughly 44% occurring only once. Sample: CD4+ T cells sorted from blood, taken at approximately week 37, from a patient treated with tofacitinib. Receptors originate from a human donor with alopecia areata.

The chain employs TRBV5-1 and TRBJ2-3, with 8 bases aligning to TRBD2. V gave up 4 bases and J gave up 0 bases; unmatched junction bases: 10. The CDR3 contains 17 residues. Germline CDR1 SGHRS, CDR2 YFSETQ. Here the CDR3 reads CASSIRTSGPSTDTQYF. In nucleotides, the CDR3 is TGCGCCAGCAGCATTCGTACTAGCGGCCCTAGCACAGATACGCAGTATTTT.

The chain links TRBV11-2 to TRBJ2-7; D remains unclear. This CDR3 has 14 residues. V was pared by 3 bases and J by 0 bases, with 9 bases between. Germline CDR1 and CDR2: SGHAT and FQNNGV. CDR3 nucleotide sequence: TGTGCCAGCAGCTTGAGAGGACGCTCCTACGAGCAGTACTTC. This gives the protein CASSLRGRSYEQYF.

The chain has TRBV9 and TRBJ2-1; TRBD2 agrees at 7 bases. The CDR3 length is 15 residues. Looked up from germline, CDR1 is SGDLS and CDR2 is YYNGEE. V lost 0 bases and J lost 5; bases outside the gene matches: 5. The CDR3 DNA sequence: TGTGCCAGCAGCGTAGTCGGGACTACCAACAATGAGCAGTTCTTC. Its protein product is CASSVVGTTNNEQFF.

The chain employs TRBV2 and TRBJ2-7; 8 bases are shared with TRBD2. The CDR3 contains 13 residues. V was pared by 11 bases and J by 12 bases, with 18 bases of the junction left unmatched. Looked up from germline, CDR1 is SNHLY and CDR2 is FYNNEI. In DNA form, the CDR3 reads TGTGCCGGCCGACTAGCGCCTGTGTCAGGGCCGTACTTC. It codes for CAGRLAPVSGPYF.

The CDR3 loop reads CSVEGTNYGYTF. The DNA for the CDR3 is TGCAGCGTCGAGGGAACTAACTATGGCTACACCTTC. The J gene is TRBJ1-2, the V gene TRBV29-1; D uncertain. Trimming removed 6 bases at V and 0 bases at J, with 8 bases between. CDR1 is SQVTM, CDR2 ANQGSEA, per germline. This CDR3 is built from 12 residues.

The V call is TRBV29-1, the J call TRBJ1-1; TRBD1 agrees at 7 bases. CDR1 SQVTM and CDR2 ANQGSEA come from the germline V gene. The CDR3 loop spans 13 amino acids. V shed 7 bases and J 1 base; nucleotides not matched to a gene: 6. The CDR3 bases are TGCAGCGCCCTCGGGACAGAGAACACTGAAGCTTTCTTT. Protein sequence: CSALGTENTEAFF.

The table lists this clone with a few counts. The V call is TRBV28, the J call TRBJ1-2; 8 bases map to TRBD1. Germline V gene sequence: CDR1 MDHEN, CDR2 SYDVKM. The trim removed 4 bases at V and 3 bases at J, leaving 4 bases unmatched. This CDR3 comprises 14 residues. The DNA for the CDR3 is TGTGCCAGCAGTTCGTCAGGGGGCCACTATGGCTACACCTTC. This gives the protein CASSSSGGHYGYTF.

The J gene is TRBJ2-7, the V gene TRBV14; D remains ambiguous. V lost 0 bases to trimming and J lost 0 bases, with 9 bases between them. The V gene's germline CDR1 is SGHDN and CDR2 FVKESK. The CDR3 extends over 15 amino acids. The CDR3 loop is CASSQESVSSYEQYF. The CDR3 bases are TGTGCCAGCAGCCAAGAAAGCGTGAGCTCCTACGAGCAGTACTTC.

The chain has TRBV11-2 and TRBJ2-6; a possible D gene is TRBD2 (6 bases). This CDR3 has 16 amino acids. Between the trimmed V and J ends, which lost 5 bases and 4 bases, there was a span of 15 bases. Germline lookup yields CDR1 SGHAT and CDR2 FQNNGV. CDR3 sequence reads: CASSRAGATGANVLTF. The CDR3 DNA reads as TGTGCCAGCAGCCGAGCGGGCGCGACCGGGGCCAACGTCCTGACTTTC.

J is TRBJ2-1 and V is TRBV7-2; no reliable D call. The CDR3 is 15 residues long. V shed 0 bases and J shed 2 bases, with 8 bases lying between them. The germline V gene encodes CDR1 SGHTA and CDR2 FQGNSA. For the CDR3, the DNA is TGTGCCAGCAGCTTAGCGGCGCCCGCCTACAATGAGCAGTTCTTC. Translating it yields CASSLAAPAYNEQFF. The full variable domain, completed using reference TRBV7-2 and TRBJ2-1, is GAGVSQSPSNKVTEKGKDVELRCDPISGHTALYWYRQSLGQGLEFLIYFQGNSAPDKSGLPSDRFSAERTGGSVSTLTIQRTQQEDSAVYLCASSLAAPAYNEQFFGPGTRLTVL.

This clone was observed a single time. V usage is TRBV4-3 and J usage is TRBJ1-1; D remains unclear. Germline assignment: CDR1 LGHNA and CDR2 YSLEER. The CDR3 consists of 13 residues. With 1 base removed from V and 5 bases from J, the gap between germline ends came to 8 bases. The CDR3 region has the DNA TGCGCCAGCAGCCAAGTGGGCGGGACTGAAGCTTTCTTT. Residues: CASSQVGGTEAFF.

The chain is built from TRBV5-1 and TRBJ1-1; 8 nucleotides agree with TRBD1. Germline lookup yields CDR1 SGHRS and CDR2 YFSETQ. CDR3 size: 14 residues. V lost 3 bases to trimming and J lost 2 bases; unmatched junction nucleotides: 3. The CDR3 DNA sequence: TGCGCCAGCAGCTGGGGACAGGAAAACACTGAAGCTTTCTTT. It specifies CASSWGQENTEAFF.

The gene calls are TRBV6-5 and TRBJ2-3, with TRBD1 matching over 9 bases. The CDR3 covers 15 residues. Germline assignment: CDR1 MNHEY and CDR2 SVGAGI. The J segment lost 4 bases and the V segment lost 6 bases, leaving 8 bases of the junction unmatched. The CDR3 nucleotides read TGTGCCAGCAGAGTAAACAGGGGGCGTTCAGATACGCAGTATTTT. Translation gives CASRVNRGRSDTQYF.

The table lists this clone with a few counts. This sequence joins TRBV5-1 and TRBJ1-5; 7 positions agree with TRBD1. The CDR3 loop spans 14 amino acids. Germline V gene sequence: CDR1 SGHRS, CDR2 YFSETQ. The J segment lost 10 bases and the V segment lost 4 bases, leaving 11 bases of the junction unmatched. Here the CDR3 DNA reads TGCGCCAGCAGCGTAGGGGGCCCGGGGAAACCCCAGCATTTT. Translation: CASSVGGPGKPQHF.

The chain has TRBV29-1 and TRBJ2-6, with D perhaps given as TRBD1 or TRBD2 (5 bases each). The germline V and J ends were trimmed by 3 bases and 0 bases, with 12 bases remaining between them. Germline V CDR1 and CDR2: SQVTM, ANQGSEA. This CDR3 comprises 16 residues. This chain's CDR3 is CSVDPGRSSGANVLTF. The CDR3 coding sequence is TGCAGCGTTGACCCGGGACGAAGCTCTGGGGCCAACGTCCTGACTTTC.

The chain combines TRBV30 with TRBJ2-1, with 8 nucleotides matching TRBD1. CDR1 GTSNPN and CDR2 SVGIG come from the germline V gene (reference sequence). Trimming at V came to 5 bases and at J to 11 bases, leaving 11 bases not matched to a gene. The CDR3 loop spans 13 amino acids. CDR3 region: CAWVRQGWAKQFF. In DNA, the CDR3 is TGTGCCTGGGTCAGACAGGGGTGGGCAAAGCAGTTCTTC.

The chain couples TRBV2 to TRBJ2-2; perhaps TRBD1 as D (5 bases). V was shortened by 3 bases and J by 5 bases, with 10 bases between the two germline ends. The CDR3 spans 14 residues. The germline V gene encodes CDR1 SNHLY and CDR2 FYNNEI. DNA of the CDR3: TGTGCCAGCAGTGAGGCAGGGTTTACCGGGGAGCTGTTTTTT. Translation: CASSEAGFTGELFF.

This clone was seen ten or more times. The chain carries TRBV7-9 and TRBJ2-7; D ambiguous. V lost 5 bases, J lost 6 bases, and 11 bases lay in between. The CDR3 loop spans 12 amino acids. Germline values: CDR1 SEHNR, CDR2 FQNEAQ (reference sequence). The CDR3 spells CASSTSAGEQYF. The DNA of the CDR3 is TGTGCCAGCAGCACAAGCGCCGGCGAGCAGTACTTC. Full variable domain (missing parts from reference TRBV7-9 and TRBJ2-7): DTGVSQNPRHKITKRGQNVTFRCDPISEHNRLYWYRQTLGQGPEFLTYFQNEAQLEKSRLLSDRFSAERPKGSFSTLEIQRTEQGDSAMYLCASSTSAGEQYFGPGTRLTVT.

V usage is TRBV5-4 and J usage is TRBJ2-3; 7 bases are a match to TRBD1. This CDR3 has 16 residues. V lost 4 bases, J lost 0 bases, and 8 bases stayed unmatched. The V gene's germline CDR1 is SGHNT and CDR2 YYREEE (reference sequence). The DNA for the CDR3 is TGTGCCAGCAGCCCGGGGACAGCCCCTAGCACAGATACGCAGTATTTT. Residues: CASSPGTAPSTDTQYF.

V gene TRBV4-3 combines with J gene TRBJ2-7; 10 positions match TRBD1. CDR1 and CDR2 from the germline V gene are LGHNA and YSLEER. The V gene end was trimmed by 4 bases and the J gene end by 3 bases; junction bases not matched to a gene: 3. The CDR3 spans 14 residues. This CDR3 is CASSPGQGIYEQYF. DNA for the CDR3: TGCGCCAGCAGCCCGGGACAGGGGATCTACGAGCAGTACTTC.

The J gene is TRBJ1-2, the V gene TRBV29-1, with unresolved D. The germline V gene encodes CDR1 SQVTM and CDR2 ANQGSEA. The CDR3 loop spans 12 amino acids. Trimming pared 2 bases from V and 7 bases from J, leaving 11 bases between. Written as DNA, the CDR3 is TGCAGCGTTGAAACCCCCAACGCTGGCTACACCTTC. Its protein product is CSVETPNAGYTF.

The chain links TRBV5-6 to TRBJ1-1, with no clear D. V was shortened by 2 bases and J by 5 bases, with 7 bases between the two germline ends. The CDR3 runs to 12 residues. Germline V CDR1 and CDR2: SGHDT, YYEEEE. The DNA of the CDR3 is TGTGCCAGCAGCTTTGGGCTGACTGAAGCTTTCTTT. As protein: CASSFGLTEAFF.

This clone has more than one count but fewer than ten. Distinct nucleotide sequences in the sample also encode this CDR3. CDR3 coding DNA: TGTGCCAGCTCACCAGACAAGAACTATGGCTACACCTTC. It encodes CASSPDKNYGYTF. J is TRBJ1-2 and V is TRBV18; D is unresolved. V was pared by 2 bases and J by 2 bases, with 6 bases between. This CDR3 region has 13 residues. Germline CDR1 reads KGHSH; CDR2 reads LQKENI.

Written as DNA, the CDR3 is TGTGCCAGCGGTAGGGTGAGCACAGATACGCAGTATTTT. Its protein is CASGRVSTDTQYF. The gene calls are TRBV7-9 and TRBJ2-3; D remains ambiguous. Per the germline V gene, CDR1 is SEHNR and CDR2 is FQNEAQ (reference sequence). With 8 bases removed from V and 0 bases from J, the gap between germline ends came to 9 bases. The CDR3 sequence is 13 residues long.

This chain connects TRBV30 to TRBJ2-2; D uncertain. CDR3 size: 12 residues. Trimming shortened V by 3 bases and J by 2 bases, and 4 bases separated the two germline ends. Germline V gene data show CDR1 as GTSNPN and CDR2 as SVGIG (reference sequence). This CDR3 is CAWRGNTGELFF. In nucleotides, the CDR3 is TGTGCCTGGAGAGGAAACACCGGGGAGCTGTTTTTT.

This clone has ten or more counts. The CDR3 reads CASSVRANYGYTF. In DNA, the CDR3 is TGTGCCAGCTCGGTCAGGGCCAACTATGGCTACACCTTC. V gene TRBV14 combines with J gene TRBJ1-2; D might be TRBD1 (5 bases). Germline V gene lookup returns CDR1 SGHDN and CDR2 FVKESK. The CDR3 totals 13 residues. The ends were cut back, 8 bases at V and 2 bases at J, with 12 bases in the middle.

The chain combines TRBV4-1 with TRBJ2-1; 14 bases map to TRBD2. The CDR3 consists of 18 residues. The germline V gene has CDR1 MGHRA and CDR2 YSYEKL. Unmatched junction bases numbered 8, after V lost 4 bases and J lost 3 bases. CDR3 in amino acids: CASSPTPGTSGSYNEQFF. The CDR3 nucleotides are TGCGCCAGCAGCCCTACCCCCGGGACTAGCGGGAGCTACAATGAGCAGTTCTTC.

The J gene is TRBJ2-3, the V gene TRBV5-4; 9 nucleotides match TRBD2. Germline V CDR1 and CDR2: SGHNT, YYREEE (reference sequence). CDR3 size: 16 residues. V gave up 3 bases and J gave up 5 bases; unmatched junction bases: 10. Here the CDR3 reads CASSWGSGRGQDTQYF. CDR3 DNA sequence: TGTGCCAGCAGCTGGGGTAGCGGGAGAGGCCAAGATACGCAGTATTTT.